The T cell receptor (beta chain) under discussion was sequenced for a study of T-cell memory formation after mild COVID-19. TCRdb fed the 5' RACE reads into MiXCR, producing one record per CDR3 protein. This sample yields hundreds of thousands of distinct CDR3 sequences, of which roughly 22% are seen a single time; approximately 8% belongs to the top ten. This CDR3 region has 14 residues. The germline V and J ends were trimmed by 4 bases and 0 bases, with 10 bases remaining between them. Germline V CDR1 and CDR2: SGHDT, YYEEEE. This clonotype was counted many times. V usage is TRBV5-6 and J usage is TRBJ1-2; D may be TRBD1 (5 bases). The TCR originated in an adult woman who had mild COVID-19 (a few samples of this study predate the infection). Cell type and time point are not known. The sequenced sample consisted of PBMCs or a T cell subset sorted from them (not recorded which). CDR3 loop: CASSPQDTNYGYTF. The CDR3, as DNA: TGTGCCAGCAGCCCACAGGACACTAACTATGGCTACACCTTC.